The clone carrying this T cell receptor beta chain was seen a handful of times. This sample is part of a study of patients and donors after allogeneic stem cell transplantation. The CDR3 length is 14 residues. CDR1 SNHLY and CDR2 FYNNEI come from the germline V gene. V was clipped by 8 bases and J by 3 bases, with 15 bases between them. Via MiXCR, TCRdb re-called the RT-PCR reads, giving one row per CDR3 protein. Of roughly 250,000 distinct CDR3 sequences detected, roughly 15% appear once; the ten largest clones hold around a tenth. V and J are TRBV2 and TRBJ2-3, with D hard to call. Material: blood, either unsorted or a sorted T cell fraction (not recorded which). This TCR came from a human donor who was either an allogeneic HSCT recipient or a stem cell or donor lymphocyte infusion donor (not recorded which). It is not recorded whose cells these are; they may come from a transplant donor. The CDR3 spells CASGRSSTTDTQYF. Written as DNA, the CDR3 is TGTGCCAGCGGCCGGTCCTCCACTACAGATACGCAGTATTTT.